The 8 T cell receptor beta chains in this list originate from one sample, sequenced in a study of cytomegalovirus exposure and HLA in healthy donors. The PCR made use of 60 Vbeta and 13 Jbeta primers. Assay used: immunoSEQ multiplex PCR; TCRdb lists only in-frame clones, some missing. The data contain about 190,000 clones, more than 65% of them singletons. Material: PBMCs. The receptors were gathered from a woman aged 30 to 39 in good health and CMV-seropositive.

This rearrangement joins TRBV14 to TRBJ2-2; TRBD1 might be the D (6 bases). V was trimmed by 4 bases and J by 0 bases, leaving 12 bases between them. This CDR3 region has 16 residues. Germline V CDR1 and CDR2: SGHDN, FVKESK. The CDR3 nucleotides are TGTGCCAGCAGCCGCTATGGGGGCGCGAACACCGGGGAGCTGTTTTTT. It codes for CASSRYGGANTGELFF.

This clone was detected only a few times. V gene TRBV11-2 combines with J gene TRBJ1-6, with 7 bases fitting TRBD1. Germline lookup yields CDR1 SGHAT and CDR2 FQNNGV. The CDR3 runs to 14 residues. V was clipped by 5 bases and J by 7 bases; unmatched bases: 5. The CDR3 reads CASSRDRKNSPLHF. The CDR3 bases are TGTGCCAGCAGCCGGGACAGAAAGAATTCACCCCTCCACTTT. The complete variable domain, with remaining parts taken from reference TRBV11-2 and TRBJ1-6, reads EAGVAQSPRYKIIEKRQSVAFWCNPISGHATLYWYQQILGQGPKLLIQFQNNGVVDDSQLPKDRFSAERLKGVDSTLKIQPAKLEDSAVYLCASSRDRKNSPLHFGNGTRLTVT.

This clone was observed a handful of times. This chain links TRBV5-1 with TRBJ2-7, with 11 bases matching TRBD2. Germline CDR1 SGHRS, CDR2 YFSETQ. J was trimmed by 0 bases and V by 3 bases; bases with no gene match: 5. The CDR3 is 16 amino acids. The CDR3 sequence: CASSYSSGGFSYEQYF. Here the CDR3 DNA reads TGCGCCAGCAGCTACTCTAGCGGGGGGTTCTCCTACGAGCAGTACTTC.

The J gene is TRBJ2-3, the V gene TRBV28, with 9 nucleotides matching TRBD2. This CDR3 comprises 16 residues. V dropped 7 bases and J dropped 2; count of bases not matched to a gene: 10. In germline, CDR1 is MDHEN, CDR2 SYDVKM. This chain's CDR3 is CASIPIAGVNTDTQYF. The CDR3 DNA is TGTGCCAGCATTCCCATAGCGGGAGTGAACACAGATACGCAGTATTTT.

This chain joins TRBV5-5 and TRBJ1-3; 7 bases line up with TRBD1. The CDR3 runs to 15 residues. CDR1 SGHKS and CDR2 YYEKEE come from the germline V gene (reference sequence). The ends lost 0 bases at V and 4 bases at J; junction bases unmatched: 4. This CDR3 is CASSLDDRVGNTIYF. CDR3 nucleotides: TGTGCCAGCAGCTTGGATGACAGGGTCGGAAACACCATATATTTT.

The rearrangement joins TRBV27 to TRBJ1-5; a possible D gene is TRBD1 (5 bases). The CDR3 loop spans 14 amino acids. In germline, CDR1 is MNHEY, CDR2 SMNVEV (reference sequence). V was trimmed by 3 bases and J by 6 bases, leaving 12 bases between them. The CDR3 coding sequence is TGTGCCAGCAGTTTTACAGGACCACCTCAGCCCCAGCATTTT. Its protein is CASSFTGPPQPQHF.

This clone was seen more than once but under ten times. The gene calls are TRBV7-9 and TRBJ2-7, with a tentative D call TRBD2 (5 bases). Germline V gene data show CDR1 as SEHNR and CDR2 as FQNEAQ (reference sequence). This CDR3 is built from 14 residues. V lost 2 bases, J lost 3 bases, and 11 bases lay in between. The CDR3: CASSLTAGSYEQYF. The DNA of the CDR3 is TGTGCCAGCAGCTTAACTGCTGGGAGCTACGAGCAGTACTTC. The whole variable domain, remainder taken from reference TRBV7-9 and TRBJ2-7, is DTGVSQNPRHKITKRGQNVTFRCDPISEHNRLYWYRQTLGQGPEFLTYFQNEAQLEKSRLLSDRFSAERPKGSFSTLEIQRTEQGDSAMYLCASSLTAGSYEQYFGPGTRLTVT.

V usage is TRBV18 and J usage is TRBJ2-6; possibly TRBD2 for D (5 bases). The V gene lost 2 bases and the J gene lost 0 bases, with 11 bases spanning the gap. Germline V gene sequence: CDR1 KGHSH, CDR2 LQKENI. This CDR3 spans 17 amino acids. CDR3 sequence (DNA): TGTGCCAGCTCACCATCCGGACGGGGCTCTGGGGCCAACGTCCTGACTTTC. This sequence encodes CASSPSGRGSGANVLTF.